The T cell receptor beta chain described here comes from a study of T cell responses to AZD1222 COVID-19 vaccine. Study outcomes and limitations: Among those given AZD1222, only 6 or 7 were seropositive at baseline.

In the case of this clone: The antigen is not known.

Germline CDR1 reads DFQATT; CDR2 reads SNEGSKA (reference sequence). Trimming left V 3 bases short and J 0 bases short, with 9 bases between. CDR3 length: 14 residues. Here immunoSEQ multiplex PCR was the method, and the copy in TCRdb shows in-frame clones only, minus some. This sample has around 160,000 clones, with about nine tenths found just once. V and J are TRBV20-1 and TRBJ2-1; D could derive from TRBD1 or TRBD2 (5 bases each). The sequenced sample was peripheral blood, obtained on day 0 of AZD1222 vaccination. This sequence originates from an adult in good health. CDR3 in amino acids: CSASRDLSYNEQFF. The CDR3 DNA sequence: TGCAGTGCTAGTCGGGACCTCTCCTACAATGAGCAGTTCTTC.